These T cell receptor beta chains were read from a single sample in a study of cytomegalovirus exposure and HLA in healthy donors. Libraries were prepared by immunoSEQ multiplex PCR; TCRdb keeps only in-frame clonotypes and omits some of them. The sample has 170,000 or so clones; 60% to 85% are singletons. The sample consisted of PBMCs. These receptors were collected from a woman in her 40s in good health and CMV-seronegative. The CDR3 runs from the conserved cysteine through the conserved F or W. D genes are given only for firm matches. Size tells how often a clone was seen (once, few, many) or the class of an expanded clone, and some rows leave it out.

size: NA
D: TRBD1
V: TRBV5-1
J: TRBJ2-3
CDR3: CASLPDRGRTDTQYF
DNA: TGCGCCAGCCTGCCGGACAGGGGGCGGACAGATACGCAGTATTTT

size: NA
D: TRBD1
V: TRBV27
J: TRBJ1-6
CDR3: CASSDHDRGGNSPLHF
DNA: TGTGCCAGCAGTGACCATGACAGGGGAGGGAATTCACCCCTCCACTTT

size: NA
D: NA
V: TRBV11-1
J: TRBJ1-1
CDR3: CASSLGPRENTEAFF
DNA: TGTGCCAGCAGCTTAGGTCCCCGGGAGAACACTGAAGCTTTCTTT

size: NA
D: NA
V: TRBV6-5
J: TRBJ2-7
CDR3: CASSYGGRTYEQYF
DNA: TGTGCCAGCAGTTACGGGGGCCGAACCTACGAGCAGTACTTC

size: NA
D: NA
V: TRBV13
J: TRBJ1-4
CDR3: CASSSRRTNEKLFF
DNA: TGTGCCAGCAGCTCTAGAAGGACTAATGAAAAACTGTTTTTT

size: NA
D: TRBD2
V: TRBV28
J: TRBJ2-2
CDR3: CASGNGLAGGPTGELFF
DNA: TGTGCCAGCGGAAACGGACTAGCGGGGGGGCCGACCGGGGAGCTGTTTTTT

size: once
D: NA
V: TRBV19
J: TRBJ1-5
CDR3: CASSIAARGGNQPQHF
DNA: TGTGCCAGTAGTATAGCCGCCAGGGGTGGCAATCAGCCCCAGCATTTT

size: NA
D: NA
V: TRBV4-1
J: TRBJ2-3
CDR3: CASSQSRTDTDTQYF
DNA: TGCGCCAGCAGCCAAAGCAGGACAGACACAGATACGCAGTATTTT

size: NA
D: TRBD2
V: TRBV4-1
J: TRBJ2-2
CDR3: CASSLGTSGELFF
DNA: TGCGCCAGCAGCCTCGGGACTAGCGGGGAGCTGTTTTTT

size: NA
D: NA
V: TRBV6-5
J: TRBJ1-2
CDR3: CASSPGQYYGYTF
DNA: TGTGCCAGCAGCCCCGGACAGTACTATGGCTACACCTTC

size: NA
D: NA
V: TRBV7-9
J: TRBJ1-5
CDR3: CSSSLPGEGQPQHF
DNA: TGTTCCAGCAGCTTACCGGGGGAAGGGCAGCCCCAGCATTTT

size: NA
D: TRBD2
V: TRBV4-2
J: TRBJ2-1
CDR3: CASSQWAGGLNEQFF
DNA: TGTGCCAGCAGCCAATGGGCGGGGGGGCTCAATGAGCAGTTCTTC

size: NA
D: NA
V: TRBV10-3
J: TRBJ1-5
CDR3: CAIRDGTLSNQPQHF
DNA: TGTGCCATCAGGGACGGGACTCTGAGCAATCAGCCCCAGCATTTT

size: NA
D: NA
V: TRBV19
J: TRBJ1-6
CDR3: CASSMARSSYNSPLHF
DNA: TGTGCCAGTAGTATGGCTAGAAGCTCCTATAATTCACCCCTCCACTTT

size: NA
D: TRBD1
V: TRBV9
J: TRBJ2-2
CDR3: CASSRTGTANTGELFF
DNA: TGTGCCAGCAGTCGGACCGGGACAGCGAACACCGGGGAGCTGTTTTTT

size: NA
D: TRBD1
V: TRBV5-6
J: TRBJ2-1
CDR3: CASSSPGQGNEQFF
DNA: TGTGCCAGCAGCTCACCCGGACAGGGCAATGAGCAGTTCTTC

size: NA
D: NA
V: TRBV5-6
J: TRBJ1-2
CDR3: CASSLLQANYGYTF
DNA: TGTGCCAGCAGCCTATTACAGGCTAACTATGGCTACACCTTC

size: NA
D: NA
V: TRBV7-9
J: TRBJ1-4
CDR3: CASSLRPDTTNEKLFF
DNA: TGTGCCAGCAGCTTAAGGCCGGACACAACTAATGAAAAACTGTTTTTT

size: few
D: TRBD1
V: TRBV5-1
J: TRBJ2-3
CDR3: CASGRQGPDTQYF
DNA: TGCGCCAGCGGTAGACAGGGCCCAGATACGCAGTATTTT

size: once
D: TRBD2
V: TRBV9
J: TRBJ2-5
CDR3: CASSVELAGSGQTQYF
DNA: TGTGCCAGCAGCGTAGAACTAGCGGGGTCCGGCCAGACCCAGTACTTC

size: NA
D: NA
V: TRBV6-5
J: TRBJ1-2
CDR3: CASSPDPNYGYTF
DNA: TGTGCCAGCAGCCCAGATCCGAACTATGGCTACACCTTC

size: NA
D: TRBD1
V: TRBV27
J: TRBJ1-2
CDR3: CASSPTDRGYGYTF
DNA: TGTGCCAGCAGTCCAACGGACAGGGGCTATGGCTACACCTTC

size: NA
D: NA
V: TRBV28
J: TRBJ2-7
CDR3: CASSDDRTGNYEQYF
DNA: TGTGCCAGCAGCGACGACAGGACCGGCAACTACGAGCAGTACTTC

size: NA
D: TRBD1
V: TRBV28
J: TRBJ1-5
CDR3: CASSLAGGGKQPQHF
DNA: TGTGCCAGCAGTTTAGCAGGGGGAGGTAAACAGCCCCAGCATTTT

size: NA
D: TRBD2
V: TRBV25-1
J: TRBJ2-3
CDR3: CASSVWAGGLDTQYF
DNA: TGTGCCAGCAGTGTCTGGGCGGGGGGGCTGGATACGCAGTATTTT